This section outlines one TCR beta chain sequence together with its context. Then a second PCR, running about 6 to 12 cycles, was carried out with a sample-barcoded 5' primer and a J-beta primer mix. MiXCR, run by TCRdb on the 5' RACE reads, gives a single entry per CDR3 protein. This sample has about 1.6 million distinct CDR3 sequences; roughly a third occur once, and the top ten carry roughly 12%. The CDR3 totals 13 residues. Germline V gene data show CDR1 as SEHNR and CDR2 as FQNEAQ (reference sequence). V lost 10 bases, J lost 10 bases, and 20 bases lay in between. The data were obtained in a study of blood T cells in healthy people across ages.

The sample taken for sequencing was blood. This TCR derives from a woman under 40 in good health. V usage is TRBV7-9 and J usage is TRBJ2-1; D may be TRBD1 or TRBD2 (6 bases each). The CDR3 nucleotides are TGTGCCACCTCATACCCCGGGGGCTACGAGCAGTTCTTC. Amino acids: CATSYPGGYEQFF.